The clone carrying this TCR beta chain has only one observation. Antigen: not known. The record originates from a study of OX40 agonist ivuxolimab in advanced cancers. The overall study: 30% to 40% of patients had received prior checkpoint inhibitor therapy.

Libraries were prepared by immunoSEQ multiplex PCR; TCRdb keeps only in-frame clonotypes and omits some of them. The sample shows almost 65,000 clones, 83% of them seen only once. Blood samples were obtained at baseline, cycle 4 day 1, and cycle 7 day 1. Study-level points and caveats: No antigen was identified for the clonally expanded peripheral T cells.

The germline CDR1 and CDR2 sequences are LNHDA and SQIVND (reference sequence). With V trimmed by 5 bases and J by 4 bases, 4 bases remained unmatched. The CDR3 spans 14 residues. The rearrangement joins TRBV19 to TRBJ2-1, with 8 nucleotides matching TRBD1. This TCR derives from an adult with an advanced solid tumor such as melanoma, head and neck, liver or kidney cancer. The material was CD4+ or CD8+ T cells sorted from blood, obtained in a trial of the OX40 agonist ivuxolimab. CDR3 residues: CASSDRGLYNEQFF. The CDR3 DNA follows: TGTGCCAGTAGTGACAGGGGCTTGTACAATGAGCAGTTCTTC.